This TCR beta chain was sequenced for a study of blood T cell repertoires in COVID-19. CDR3 size: 13 residues. Germline CDR1 reads SGDLS; CDR2 reads YYNGEE. Trimming removed 4 bases at V and 1 base at J, with 8 bases between. Only in-frame clones appear in the TCRdb table, and some are missing; sequencing was by immunoSEQ multiplex PCR. Among some 240,000 clones, over 80% were seen once, and the ten largest hold over 2.5%. The sequencing sample was made of PBMCs or T cells enriched from blood (not recorded which). V and J are TRBV9 and TRBJ1-1, with D tentatively TRBD1 (6 bases). The clonotype was recovered from a woman aged 40 to 50 who had been exposed to COVID-19. The CDR3 protein is CASSMGQNTEAFF. The CDR3 DNA sequence: TGTGCCAGCAGCATGGGACAGAACACTGAAGCTTTCTTT. The complete variable domain, with remaining parts taken from reference TRBV9 and TRBJ1-1, reads DSGVTQTPKHLITATGQRVTLRCSPRSGDLSVYWYQQSLDQGLQFLIQYYNGEERAKGNILERFSAQQFPDLHSELNLSSLELGDSALYFCASSMGQNTEAFFGQGTRLTVV.